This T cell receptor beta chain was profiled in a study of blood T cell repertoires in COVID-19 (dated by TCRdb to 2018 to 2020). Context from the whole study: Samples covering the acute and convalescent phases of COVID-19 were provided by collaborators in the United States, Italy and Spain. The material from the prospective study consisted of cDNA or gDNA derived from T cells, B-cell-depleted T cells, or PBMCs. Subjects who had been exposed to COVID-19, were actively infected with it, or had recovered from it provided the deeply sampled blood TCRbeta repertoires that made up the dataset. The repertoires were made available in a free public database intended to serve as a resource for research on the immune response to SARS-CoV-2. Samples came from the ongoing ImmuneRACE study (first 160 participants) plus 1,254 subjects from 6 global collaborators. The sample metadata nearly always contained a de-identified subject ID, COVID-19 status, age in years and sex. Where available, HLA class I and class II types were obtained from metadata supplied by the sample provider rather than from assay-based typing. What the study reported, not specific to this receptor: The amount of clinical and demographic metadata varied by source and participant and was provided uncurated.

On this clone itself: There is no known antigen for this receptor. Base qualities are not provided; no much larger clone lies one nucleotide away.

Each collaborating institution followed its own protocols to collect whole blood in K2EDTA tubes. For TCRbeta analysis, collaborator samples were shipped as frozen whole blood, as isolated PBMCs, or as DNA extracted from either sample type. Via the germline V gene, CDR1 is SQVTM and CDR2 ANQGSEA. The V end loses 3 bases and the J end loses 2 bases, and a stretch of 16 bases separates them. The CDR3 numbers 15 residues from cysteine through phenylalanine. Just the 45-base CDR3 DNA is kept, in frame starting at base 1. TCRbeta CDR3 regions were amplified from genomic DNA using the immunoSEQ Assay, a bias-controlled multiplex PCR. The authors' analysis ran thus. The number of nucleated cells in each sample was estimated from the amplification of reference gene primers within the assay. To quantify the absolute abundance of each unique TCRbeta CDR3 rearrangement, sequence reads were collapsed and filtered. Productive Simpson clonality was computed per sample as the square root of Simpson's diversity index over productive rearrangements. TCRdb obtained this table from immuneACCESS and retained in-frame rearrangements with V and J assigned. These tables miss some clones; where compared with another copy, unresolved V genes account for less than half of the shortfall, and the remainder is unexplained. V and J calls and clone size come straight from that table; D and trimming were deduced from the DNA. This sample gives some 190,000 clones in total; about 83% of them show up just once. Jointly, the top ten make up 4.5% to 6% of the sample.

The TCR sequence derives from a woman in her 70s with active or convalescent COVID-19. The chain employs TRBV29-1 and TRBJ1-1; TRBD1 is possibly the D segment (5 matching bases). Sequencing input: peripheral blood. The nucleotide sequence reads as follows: TGCAGCGTTGATCTAGGGGCCCGTATAAACACTGAAGCTTTCTTT. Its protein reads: CSVDLGARINTEAFF.